The source of this TCR beta chain is a study of blood T cell repertoires in COVID-19. The CDR3 contains 14 residues. Germline V gives CDR1 MRHNA, CDR2 SNTAGT. V dropped 3 bases and J dropped 3; count of bases not matched to a gene: 3. Original processing notes: Reference gene primer amplification gave nucleated cell count estimates. Data came from immunoSEQ multiplex PCR; TCRdb stores just in-frame clones and leaves some out. The D gene and trimming were derived from the DNA, and the V and J assignments and clone size from that table. The sample records roughly 50,000 clones, roughly 84% being singletons.

Sequencing used peripheral blood. The TCR sequence derives from a human donor with active COVID-19. The donor label of this sample is uncertain. This chain connects TRBV6-4 to TRBJ2-3; 7 nucleotides line up with TRBD2. The CDR3: CASSESGETDTQYF. The CDR3 region has the DNA TGTGCCAGCAGTGAGAGCGGGGAGACAGATACGCAGTATTTT.